This TCR beta chain was retrieved from a study of T cell responses to AZD1222 COVID-19 vaccine. A note on this clone: Its antigen is still unknown.

Libraries were prepared by immunoSEQ multiplex PCR; TCRdb keeps only in-frame clonotypes and omits some of them. The sample has some 69,000 clones, about 85% seen once. Looked up from germline, CDR1 is GTSNPN and CDR2 is SVGIG (reference sequence). The CDR3 has 15 residues. V dropped 0 bases and J dropped 4; count of bases not matched to a gene: 4. Broader study findings: There were mostly white British donors and more females than males, and clonal diversity was possibly underestimated. In the spike-specific TCR repertoire, nearly half reportedly target unmutated variant regions. Across the whole spike, CD4 TCRs peaked at regions 160-218 and 743-854.

Sequenced material: peripheral blood, taken on day 0 of AZD1222 vaccination. This chain uses TRBV30 with TRBJ2-5; 11 bases map to TRBD2. The sequence derives from an adult in good health. The CDR3 spells CAWSVQLAGGETQYF. The CDR3 nucleotides are TGTGCCTGGAGTGTACAGCTAGCGGGAGGAGAGACCCAGTACTTC.